Listed below are T cell receptor beta chains from one sample, sequenced in a study of regulatory T cells in long-lasting Graves disease. MiXCR, run by TCRdb on the multiplex PCR reads, gives a single entry per CDR3 protein. The sample includes about 660,000 distinct CDR3 sequences, around 30% of them seen just once. The sample in question was peripheral blood mononuclear cells (PBMCs), obtained when the disease was refractory, from a patient treated with antithyroid drugs. These receptors were taken from a female donor with Graves disease. CDR3s include the opening cysteine and the closing phenylalanine or tryptophan. D genes are given only for firm matches. Some rows mark clone size as missing; the rest say once, few, many or name a class of expanded clone.

size: -; V: TRBV7-9; J: TRBJ2-7; D: TRBD2; DNA: TGTGCCAGCAGTGCCGGGGGGGGCTCCTACGAGCAGTACTTC; CDR3: CASSAGGGSYEQYF
size: -; V: TRBV19; J: TRBJ1-1; D: -; DNA: TGTGCCAGTAGTGTACAGGCTCCTAATATGAACACTGAAGCTTTCTTT; CDR3: CASSVQAPNMNTEAFF
size: few; V: TRBV7-4; J: TRBJ2-7; D: TRBD2; DNA: TGTGCCAGCAGCTTAGAACGACTAGCGGGGTCCTACGAGCAGTACTTC; CDR3: CASSLERLAGSYEQYF
size: few; V: TRBV18; J: TRBJ1-5; D: TRBD1; DNA: TGTGCCAGCTCACATGACAGGGGAGAACAGCCCCAGCATTTT; CDR3: CASSHDRGEQPQHF
size: -; V: TRBV3-1; J: TRBJ1-6; D: -; DNA: TGTGCCAGCAGCCAAGGGGACCAAATCCACTTT; CDR3: CASSQGDQIHF
size: -; V: TRBV10-3; J: TRBJ2-1; D: -; DNA: TGTGCCATCAGTCTAGCGCAAGAAGAGCAGTTCTTC; CDR3: CAISLAQEEQFF
size: -; V: TRBV19; J: TRBJ2-1; D: -; DNA: TGTGCCAGTACTACTTCTCTCGGTCAAAATGAGCAGTTCTTC; CDR3: CASTTSLGQNEQFF
size: -; V: TRBV5-1; J: TRBJ2-4; D: TRBD2; DNA: TGCGCCAGCAGCCCCGAACCCCCTAGCCGGGAGGGGGGGACCAAAAACATTCAGTACTTC; CDR3: CASSPEPPSREGGTKNIQYF
size: few; V: TRBV29-1; J: TRBJ1-1; D: -; DNA: TGCAGCGCCGCCGTACTCAGGGACACTGAAGCTTTCTTT; CDR3: CSAAVLRDTEAFF
size: -; V: TRBV11-2; J: TRBJ2-7; D: TRBD2; DNA: TGTGCCAGCCGCTACGGGGGCCTAGCGGGTTCCTACGAGCAGTACTTC; CDR3: CASRYGGLAGSYEQYF
size: few; V: TRBV7-9; J: TRBJ1-4; D: -; DNA: TGTGCCAGCAGCCCCATAGTCGGTGGCACTAATGAAAAACTGTTTTTT; CDR3: CASSPIVGGTNEKLFF
size: many; V: TRBV2; J: TRBJ2-5; D: -; DNA: TGTGCCAGCAATCAGGACAGTGAAGAGACCCAGTACTTC; CDR3: CASNQDSEETQYF
size: -; V: TRBV2; J: TRBJ2-5; D: -; DNA: TGTGCCAGAACCCCGAGACAGACTAACCAAGAGACCCAGTACTTC; CDR3: CARTPRQTNQETQYF
size: few; V: TRBV28; J: TRBJ2-7; D: TRBD2; DNA: TGTGCCAGCAGCTCAGGACTAGCGGGAGGGCCCCGCGAGCAGTACTTC; CDR3: CASSSGLAGGPREQYF
size: -; V: TRBV27; J: TRBJ1-5; D: -; DNA: TGTGCCAGCAGACTGACAGGCAATCAGCCCCAGCATTTT; CDR3: CASRLTGNQPQHF
size: few; V: TRBV18; J: TRBJ1-1; D: -; DNA: TGTGCCAGCTCACCACCTGGCAGCGATGAAGCTTTCTTT; CDR3: CASSPPGSDEAFF